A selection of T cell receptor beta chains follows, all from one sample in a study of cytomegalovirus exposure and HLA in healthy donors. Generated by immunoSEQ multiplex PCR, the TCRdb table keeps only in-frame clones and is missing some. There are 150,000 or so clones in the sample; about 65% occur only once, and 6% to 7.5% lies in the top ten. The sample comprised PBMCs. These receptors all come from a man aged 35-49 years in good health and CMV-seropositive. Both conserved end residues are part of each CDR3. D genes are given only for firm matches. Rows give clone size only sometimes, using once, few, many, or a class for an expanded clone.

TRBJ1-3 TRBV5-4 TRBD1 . CASSPGQRSGNTIYF TGTGCCAGCAGCCCGGGACAGCGCTCTGGAAACACCATATATTTT
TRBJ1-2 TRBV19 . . CASNDRGNLNYGYTF TGTGCCAGTAATGATAGGGGTAACCTTAACTATGGCTACACCTTC
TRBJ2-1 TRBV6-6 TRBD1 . CASRKTGNTHEQFF TGTGCCAGCAGAAAGACAGGGAATACCCATGAGCAGTTCTTC
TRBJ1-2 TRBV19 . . CASSIEEDYYGYTF TGTGCCAGTAGTATCGAGGAGGACTACTATGGCTACACCTTC
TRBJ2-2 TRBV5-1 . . CASSLTGPNTGELFF TGCGCCAGCAGCCTTACAGGGCCGAACACCGGGGAGCTGTTTTTT
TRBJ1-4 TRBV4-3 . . CASSQEGLANEKLFF TGCGCCAGCAGCCAAGAGGGGCTGGCTAATGAAAAACTGTTTTTT
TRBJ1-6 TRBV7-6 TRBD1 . CASSSGQGAGSPLHF TGTGCCAGCAGCTCGGGACAGGGGGCTGGTTCACCCCTCCACTTT
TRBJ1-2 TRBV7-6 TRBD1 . CASSSRSGGGVGYTF TGTGCCAGCAGCTCACGGTCAGGGGGCGGCGTTGGCTACACCTTC
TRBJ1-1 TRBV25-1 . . CASSLNTEAFF TGTGCCAGCTCCTTGAACACTGAAGCTTTCTTT
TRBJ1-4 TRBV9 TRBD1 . CASSVGTGSQKLFF TGTGCCAGCAGCGTCGGGACAGGGAGTCAAAAACTGTTTTTT
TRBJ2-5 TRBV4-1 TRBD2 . CASSADWTSTQETQYF TGCGCCAGCAGCGCGGATTGGACTAGCACCCAAGAGACCCAGTACTTC
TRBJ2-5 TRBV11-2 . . CASSPAGGTETQYF TGTGCCAGCAGCCCGGCCGGGGGTACAGAGACCCAGTACTTC
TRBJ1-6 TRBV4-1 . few CASSQDRTWNSPLHF TGCGCCAGCAGCCAAGATAGGACATGGAATTCACCCCTCCACTTT
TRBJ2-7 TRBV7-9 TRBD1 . CASSSPGQASGQYF TGTGCCAGCAGCTCGCCCGGACAGGCCAGTGGGCAGTACTTC
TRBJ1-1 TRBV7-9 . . CASSLIGGDTEAFF TGTGCCAGCAGCTTAATTGGCGGAGACACTGAAGCTTTCTTT
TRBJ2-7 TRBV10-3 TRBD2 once CATVGGVTTYEQYF TGTGCCACCGTCGGGGGGGTTACTACCTACGAGCAGTACTTC
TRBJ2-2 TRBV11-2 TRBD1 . CASSLGSDRGTGELFF TGTGCCAGCAGCTTAGGATCGGACAGGGGGACCGGGGAGCTGTTTTTT
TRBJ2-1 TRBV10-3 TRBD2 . CAISDPGLADEQFF TGTGCCATCAGTGACCCGGGACTAGCGGATGAGCAGTTCTTC
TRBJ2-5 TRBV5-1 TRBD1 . CASSRQGAPGQYF TGCGCCAGCAGCCGCCAGGGGGCTCCTGGGCAGTACTTC
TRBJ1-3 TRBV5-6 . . CASSKGVVGNTIYF TGTGCCAGCAGCAAGGGGGTTGTTGGAAACACCATATATTTT
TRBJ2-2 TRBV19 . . CASRTAGNTGELFF TGTGCCAGTAGGACGGCGGGCAACACCGGGGAGCTGTTTTTT
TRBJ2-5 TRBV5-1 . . CASSFGTPEETQYF TGCGCCAGCAGCTTCGGGACTCCCGAAGAGACCCAGTACTTC
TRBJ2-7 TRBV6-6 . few CASGQGSYEQYF TGTGCCAGCGGGCAGGGGTCCTACGAGCAGTACTTC
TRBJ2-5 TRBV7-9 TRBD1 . CASRDRAGETQYF TGTGCCAGCAGGGACAGGGCGGGGGAGACCCAGTACTTC
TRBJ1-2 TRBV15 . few CATSNSNYGYTF TGTGCCACCAGCAACAGTAACTATGGCTACACCTTC
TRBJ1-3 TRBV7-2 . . CASSARNSGNTIYF TGTGCCAGCAGCGCGCGGAACTCTGGAAACACCATATATTTT
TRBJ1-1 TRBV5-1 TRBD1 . CASTSSPQGARAEAFF TGCGCCAGCACCTCGTCCCCGCAGGGGGCGCGTGCTGAAGCTTTCTTT
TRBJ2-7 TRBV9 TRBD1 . CASSGQGDREFYEQYF TGTGCCAGCAGCGGACAAGGGGACAGGGAGTTCTACGAGCAGTACTTC
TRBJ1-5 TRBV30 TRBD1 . CAWSGTGGGQPQHF TGTGCCTGGAGTGGCACAGGGGGGGGACAGCCCCAGCATTTT
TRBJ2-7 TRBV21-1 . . CASSKAGQGNEQYF TGTGCCAGCAGCAAAGCGGGACAGGGGAACGAGCAGTACTTC
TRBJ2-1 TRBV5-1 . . CASTLTAGPGNEQFF TGCGCCAGCACCCTCACGGCGGGGCCGGGAAATGAGCAGTTCTTC
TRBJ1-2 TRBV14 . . CASSQDAQGYGYTF TGTGCCAGCAGCCAAGATGCACAGGGCTATGGCTACACCTTC
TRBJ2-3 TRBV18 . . CASSSGGADTQYF TGTGCCAGCTCTAGTGGGGGCGCAGATACGCAGTATTTT
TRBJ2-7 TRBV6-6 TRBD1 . CASSYRDRGQDEQYF TGTGCCAGCAGTTACCGCGACAGGGGTCAAGACGAGCAGTACTTC
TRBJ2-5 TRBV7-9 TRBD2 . CASSLQAGGGETQYF TGTGCCAGCAGCTTACAAGCGGGGGGAGGTGAGACCCAGTACTTC
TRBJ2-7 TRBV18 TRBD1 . CASSGPGQPPNTYEQYF TGTGCCAGCTCAGGACCGGGACAGCCCCCCAATACCTACGAGCAGTACTTC
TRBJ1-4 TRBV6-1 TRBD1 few CASSSPGQGAEKLFF TGTGCCAGCAGCTCCCCGGGACAGGGTGCAGAAAAACTGTTTTTT
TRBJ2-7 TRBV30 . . CAGTGTYEQYF TGTGCGGGAACAGGGACCTACGAGCAGTACTTC
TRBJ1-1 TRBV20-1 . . CSARDKGVAFF TGCAGTGCTAGAGATAAGGGAGTGGCTTTCTTT
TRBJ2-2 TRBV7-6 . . CASSLDASGNTGELFF TGTGCCAGCAGCTTAGACGCGTCAGGAAACACCGGGGAGCTGTTTTTT
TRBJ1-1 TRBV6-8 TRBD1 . CASSAGQTNGEAFF TGTGCCAGCAGCGCGGGACAGACTAACGGTGAAGCTTTCTTT
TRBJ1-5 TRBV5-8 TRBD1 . CASSGGDRVVSNQPQHF TGTGCCAGCAGCGGGGGGGACAGGGTTGTAAGCAATCAGCCCCAGCATTTT
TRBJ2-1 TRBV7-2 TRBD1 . CASTLTGESYNEQFF TGTGCCAGCACCTTGACAGGGGAATCCTACAATGAGCAGTTCTTC
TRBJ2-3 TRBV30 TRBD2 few CAWSGGARDTQYF TGTGCCTGGAGCGGGGGGGCCCGAGATACGCAGTATTTT
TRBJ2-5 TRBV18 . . CASSPPPGRGETQYF TGTGCCAGCTCACCCCCTCCCGGCAGAGGTGAGACCCAGTACTTC
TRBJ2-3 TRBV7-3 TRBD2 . CASSLEGLAGGRTDTQYF TGTGCCAGCAGCTTGGAGGGACTAGCGGGGGGGCGCACAGATACGCAGTATTTT
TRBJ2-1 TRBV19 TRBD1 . CASSPQGATYNEQFF TGTGCCAGTAGTCCGCAGGGGGCAACCTACAATGAGCAGTTCTTC
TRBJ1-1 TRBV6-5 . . CASSYVEGTEAFF TGTGCCAGCAGTTACGTTGAGGGCACTGAAGCTTTCTTT
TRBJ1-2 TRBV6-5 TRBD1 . CASSGTAQYTF TGTGCCAGCAGTGGGACAGCGCAGTACACCTTC
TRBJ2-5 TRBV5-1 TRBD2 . CASSHRTSGASGETQYF TGCGCCAGCAGCCACCGGACTAGCGGGGCCAGTGGGGAGACCCAGTACTTC
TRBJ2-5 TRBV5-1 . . CASSLGSSRTQYF TGCGCCAGCAGCTTGGGTTCCTCGAGAACCCAGTACTTC
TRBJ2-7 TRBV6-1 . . CASTWWPPGEQYF TGTGCCAGCACCTGGTGGCCCCCAGGCGAGCAGTACTTC
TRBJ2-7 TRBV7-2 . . CASSLYRGGEQYF TGTGCCAGCAGCTTGTATCGGGGTGGGGAGCAGTACTTC
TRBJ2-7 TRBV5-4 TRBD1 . CASSRPGQGPREQYF TGTGCCAGCAGCCGACCGGGACAGGGCCCTCGGGAGCAGTACTTC
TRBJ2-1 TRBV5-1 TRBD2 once CASSSTLASGGYNEQFF TGCGCCAGCAGCTCGACCCTGGCTAGCGGGGGTTACAATGAGCAGTTCTTC